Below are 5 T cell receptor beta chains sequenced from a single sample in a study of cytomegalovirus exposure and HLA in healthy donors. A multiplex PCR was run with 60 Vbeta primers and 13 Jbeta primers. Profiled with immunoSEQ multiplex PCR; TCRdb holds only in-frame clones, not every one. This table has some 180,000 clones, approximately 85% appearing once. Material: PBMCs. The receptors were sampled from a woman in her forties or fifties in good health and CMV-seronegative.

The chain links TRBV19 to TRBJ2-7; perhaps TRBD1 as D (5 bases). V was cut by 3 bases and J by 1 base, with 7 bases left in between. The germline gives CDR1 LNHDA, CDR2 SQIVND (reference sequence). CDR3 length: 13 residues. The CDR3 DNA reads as TGTGCCAGTAGTATCCAGGGATCCTACGAGCAGTACTTC. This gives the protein CASSIQGSYEQYF.

This chain's CDR3 is CASSPRTNSNQPQHF. CDR3 coding DNA: TGTGCCAGCAGCCCCCGGACAAATAGCAATCAGCCCCAGCATTTT. The chain joins TRBV7-9 to TRBJ1-5; TRBD1 might be the D (5 bases). The CDR3 extends over 15 amino acids. V lost 5 bases and J 0 bases, leaving 11 bases between the germline ends. The germline CDR1 and CDR2 sequences are SEHNR and FQNEAQ (reference sequence).

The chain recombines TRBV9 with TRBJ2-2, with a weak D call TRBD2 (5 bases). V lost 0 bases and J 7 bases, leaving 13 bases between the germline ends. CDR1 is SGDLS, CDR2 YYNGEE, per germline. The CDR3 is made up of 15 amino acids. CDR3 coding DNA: TGTGCCAGCAGCGTAGAGAAGGGAGTGGGCGGGGAGCTGTTTTTT. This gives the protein CASSVEKGVGGELFF. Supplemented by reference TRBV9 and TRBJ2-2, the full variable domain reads DSGVTQTPKHLITATGQRVTLRCSPRSGDLSVYWYQQSLDQGLQFLIQYYNGEERAKGNILERFSAQQFPDLHSELNLSSLELGDSALYFCASSVEKGVGGELFFGEGSRLTVL.

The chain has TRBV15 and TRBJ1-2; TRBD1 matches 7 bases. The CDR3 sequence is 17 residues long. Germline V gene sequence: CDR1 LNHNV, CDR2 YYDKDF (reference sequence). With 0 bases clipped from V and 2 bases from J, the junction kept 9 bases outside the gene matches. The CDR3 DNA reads TGTGCCACCAGCAGAGATTACGGCAGGGGGAGGAACTATGGCTACACCTTC. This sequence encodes CATSRDYGRGRNYGYTF.

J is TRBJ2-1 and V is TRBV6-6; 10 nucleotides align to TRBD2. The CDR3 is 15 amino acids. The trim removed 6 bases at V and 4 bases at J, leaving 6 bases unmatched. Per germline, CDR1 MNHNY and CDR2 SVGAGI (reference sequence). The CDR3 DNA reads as TGTGCCAGCAGGCCTCTAGCGGGAGCGTACAATGAGCAGTTCTTC. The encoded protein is CASRPLAGAYNEQFF.